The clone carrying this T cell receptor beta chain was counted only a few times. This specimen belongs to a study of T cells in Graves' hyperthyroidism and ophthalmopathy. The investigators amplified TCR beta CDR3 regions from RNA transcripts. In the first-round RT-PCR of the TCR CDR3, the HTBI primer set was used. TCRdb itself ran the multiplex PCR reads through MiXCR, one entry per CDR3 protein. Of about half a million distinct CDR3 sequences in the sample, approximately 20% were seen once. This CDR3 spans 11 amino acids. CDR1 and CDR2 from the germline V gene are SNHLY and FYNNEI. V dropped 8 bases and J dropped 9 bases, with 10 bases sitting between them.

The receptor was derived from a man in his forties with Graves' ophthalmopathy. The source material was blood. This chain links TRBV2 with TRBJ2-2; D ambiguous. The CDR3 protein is CASQFPRELFF. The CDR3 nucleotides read TGTGCCAGCCAATTTCCCCGGGAGCTGTTTTTT.